The 14 T cell receptor beta chains presented below share a single source sample, sequenced in a study of blood T cell repertoires in COVID-19. Produced via immunoSEQ multiplex PCR; TCRdb's table is partial and in-frame only. The sample carries some 150,000 clones, around 83% recorded once. The sample comprised peripheral blood. These receptors all come from a woman aged 55-70 years with COVID-19, enrolled during active disease.

The chain is built from TRBV5-1 and TRBJ2-3, with a weak D call TRBD2 (5 bases). Germline V gene data show CDR1 as SGHRS and CDR2 as YFSETQ. The CDR3 has 16 residues. Trimming removed 4 bases at V and 5 bases at J, with 20 bases between. This CDR3 reads CASSTRVGGAGDTQYF. CDR3 nucleotides: TGCGCCAGCAGCACGCGGGTAGGAGGCGCCGGAGATACGCAGTATTTT.

The CDR3 protein is CASRGMNTEAFF. CDR3 nucleotides: TGTGCCAGCAGGGGCATGAACACTGAAGCTTTCTTT. The chain has TRBV12-3 or TRBV12-4 and TRBJ1-1; D unclear. Trimming took 6 bases from V and 0 from J, leaving 5 bases between them. This CDR3 has 12 residues.

The chain recombines TRBV3-1 (or the pseudogene TRBV3-2) with TRBJ1-1, with no clear D. The germline V and J ends were trimmed by 2 bases and 3 bases, with 7 bases remaining between them. This CDR3 is 13 amino acids long. Germline CDR1 is LGHDT and CDR2 is YNNKEL (reference sequence). The CDR3 DNA reads TGTGCCAGCAGCCAATCCCTCGACACTGAAGCTTTCTTT. Translation gives CASSQSLDTEAFF.

The chain has TRBV5-6 and TRBJ1-1; possible D gene TRBD1, 5 bases. This CDR3 contains 15 residues. The germline V gene has CDR1 SGHDT and CDR2 YYEEEE. Trimming removed 3 bases from V and 4 bases from J, with 16 bases in between. The CDR3 reads CASSSPREVGTEAFF. The CDR3 coding sequence is TGTGCCAGCAGCTCCCCCAGGGAAGTTGGCACTGAAGCTTTCTTT.

This clone was counted between two and nine times. The chain joins TRBV5-8 to TRBJ1-2, with 7 bases lining up with TRBD1. The CDR3 is made up of 14 amino acids. The germline V gene encodes CDR1 SGHTS and CDR2 YDEGEE. V was clipped by 4 bases and J by 8 bases; unmatched bases: 11. CDR3 loop: CASSTEQGLGGYTF. In DNA form, the CDR3 reads TGTGCCAGCAGCACGGAACAGGGGCTCGGGGGCTACACCTTC.

V and J are TRBV5-4 and TRBJ2-1, with D maybe TRBD2 (6 bases). The CDR3 sequence is 15 residues long. Germline V gives CDR1 SGHNT, CDR2 YYREEE (reference sequence). V lost 4 bases to trimming and J lost 2 bases, with 13 bases between them. CDR3 coding DNA: TGTGCCAGCAGCGGCGGGGCGGGAACCTACAATGAGCAGTTCTTC. Its translation is CASSGGAGTYNEQFF.

The chain employs TRBV9 and TRBJ2-2; D possibly corresponds to TRBD2 (6 bases). Germline values: CDR1 SGDLS, CDR2 YYNGEE. The ends were cut back, 0 bases at V and 0 bases at J, with 9 bases in the middle. CDR3 length equals 16 residues. The CDR3: CASSVGRASNTGELFF. The CDR3 DNA reads TGTGCCAGCAGCGTAGGGAGGGCTTCGAACACCGGGGAGCTGTTTTTT.

This clone was picked up one time. The chain combines TRBV7-9 with TRBJ1-5; D may be TRBD1 (5 bases). The CDR3 contains 14 residues. With 5 bases removed from V and 2 bases from J, the gap between germline ends came to 10 bases. CDR1 and CDR2 from the germline V gene are SEHNR and FQNEAQ (reference sequence). The CDR3 is CASSTTTGNQPQHF. In DNA, the CDR3 is TGTGCCAGCAGCACCACGACAGGCAATCAGCCCCAGCATTTT.

This clone showed up just a few times. This rearrangement joins TRBV7-9 to TRBJ1-2; D is perhaps TRBD1 (6 bases). The CDR3 contains 14 residues. V lost 2 bases and J lost 0, with 7 bases in between. Germline V lookup: CDR1 SEHNR, CDR2 FQNEAQ (reference sequence). CDR3: CASSLWTANYGYTF. CDR3 in DNA: TGTGCCAGCAGCTTATGGACAGCTAACTATGGCTACACCTTC.

This clone was counted many times. This sequence joins TRBV5-6 and TRBJ2-7, with TRBD1 matching over 8 bases. The CDR3 is 14 amino acids. Losses at the gene ends were 4 bases for V and 4 bases for J; bases not matched to a gene: 7. Per germline, CDR1 SGHDT and CDR2 YYEEEE. CDR3 sequence (DNA): TGTGCCAGCAGCCGCGTACGGACAGGGTACGAGCAGTACTTC. Translation gives CASSRVRTGYEQYF.

The chain recombines TRBV6-1 with TRBJ1-2; no clear D. Trimming removed 2 bases at V and 2 bases at J, with 6 bases between. Germline V gene data show CDR1 as MNHNS and CDR2 as SASEGT. This CDR3 has 13 residues. In DNA form, the CDR3 reads TGTGCCAGCAGTGAACAGGTCAACTATGGCTACACCTTC. It yields the protein CASSEQVNYGYTF.

This clone showed up just a few times. The chain joins TRBV19 to TRBJ1-2; D not certain. Trimming shortened V by 3 bases and J by 3 bases, and 14 bases separated the two germline ends. The CDR3 extends over 15 amino acids. From germline, CDR1 is LNHDA and CDR2 SQIVND (reference sequence). CDR3 protein: CASSMEGAGDYGYTF. In nucleotides, the CDR3 is TGTGCCAGTAGTATGGAGGGAGCAGGAGACTATGGCTACACCTTC.

J is TRBJ1-1 and V is TRBV5-1; tentatively, D is TRBD1 (5 bases). There are 15 residues in the CDR3. V was clipped by 0 bases and J by 4 bases, with 13 bases between them. In germline, CDR1 is SGHRS, CDR2 YFSETQ. The CDR3 DNA sequence: TGCGCCAGCAGCTTGGAGGCAGGGAGGAGCACTGAAGCTTTCTTT. Residues: CASSLEAGRSTEAFF.

The V gene is TRBV7-8, the J gene TRBJ2-3, with TRBD1 matching over 7 bases. Trimming took 1 base from V and 2 from J; bases not matched to a gene: 6. The CDR3 covers 16 residues. Germline lookup yields CDR1 SGHVS and CDR2 FQNEAQ. The CDR3 DNA reads as TGTGCCAGCAGCTTAGAGTTGGGGACAGTCACAGATACGCAGTATTTT. This gives the protein CASSLELGTVTDTQYF.